This T cell receptor beta chain was found in a study of T cells in localized non-small cell lung cancer. The germline CDR1 and CDR2 sequences are GTSNPN and SVGIG (reference sequence). The CDR3 runs to 15 residues. V was cut by 1 base and J by 2 bases, with 13 bases left in between. This clone has a single count. Antigen specificity is unknown. TCRdb's table, derived via immunoSEQ multiplex PCR, lists solely in-frame clones and lacks some. The table has approximately 45,000 clones, 86% seen once; the top ten hold 2% to 3%. Notes on the study in general: Because only a single region of the tumor was sequenced, heterogeneity remains possible.

The sequence derives from a man aged 40 to 75 with stage II lung adenocarcinoma. V is TRBV30 and J is TRBJ2-3, with a possible D match to TRBD1 (5 bases). The sample was PBMCs, taken before any cancer treatment. The CDR3 is CAWSGLQDNTDTQYF. The CDR3 coding sequence is TGTGCCTGGAGTGGTTTACAGGATAACACAGATACGCAGTATTTT.